The sequence of this TCR beta chain was determined in a study of CD8 T cells in ankylosing spondylitis. Findings of the study overall: In reactive arthritis synovial fluid and blood, some motif variants had been reported before. Disease-linked clones reportedly concentrated significantly in matched ankylosing spondylitis synovial fluid. Seemingly characteristic of ankylosing spondylitis blood was a TCR beta motif consisting of several highly homologous variants.

Researchers built TCR beta libraries using quantitative 5'-RACE with molecular barcodes. MiXCR, run by TCRdb on the 5' RACE reads, gives a single entry per CDR3 protein. The sample records 300,000 to 400,000 distinct CDR3 sequences, about a fifth being singletons. This CDR3 region has 15 residues. The V gene's germline CDR1 is SGHTA and CDR2 FQGNSA. The germline V and J ends were trimmed by 5 bases and 6 bases, with 16 bases remaining between them. This clonotype was seen more than once but under ten times. The target antigen is unknown. The chain joins TRBV7-2 to TRBJ2-2; the D gene is possibly TRBD2 (6 bases). The TCR comes from a male donor with ankylosing spondylitis. Sequenced material: blood, either unsorted or a sorted T cell fraction (not recorded which). The CDR3 nucleotides are TGTGCCAGCAGCAAAGAAAGCGGGCGGGCCGGGGAGCTGTTTTTT. Translation gives CASSKESGRAGELFF.